This TCR beta chain was retrieved from a study of cytomegalovirus exposure and HLA in healthy donors. Findings and caveats of the study: In a later analysis, a missense DCLRE1C variant was linked to TCR beta V- and J-gene trimming. Immune exposure information comprised only CMV serostatus. The investigators catalogued 150 to 200 TCR beta chains as cytomegalovirus-associated.

Comment on this clone: The antigen remains undetermined. Other DNA sequences in this specimen translate into the identical CDR3.

CDR1 is SGHRS and CDR2 is YFSETQ in the germline V gene. This CDR3 comprises 13 residues. Trimming pared 0 bases from V and 3 bases from J, leaving 6 bases between. Vbeta (60) and Jbeta (13) primers were used in the PCR. This table comes from immunoSEQ multiplex PCR, and its TCRdb copy is limited to in-frame clones, with some not included. The sample records 120,000 to 150,000 clones, approximately 79% being singletons. Sample: PBMCs. The sequence was collected from a woman aged 25 to 39 in good health and CMV-seronegative. The chain uses TRBV5-1 and TRBJ2-5; D gene uncertain. The CDR3 coding sequence is TGCGCCAGCAGCTTGGCCCGCGAAGAGACCCAGTACTTC. It specifies CASSLAREETQYF.